The T cell receptor beta chain under discussion was sequenced for a study of Graves' ophthalmopathy and Graves' hyperthyroidism. Study-wide points: The 13-signature model separated ophthalmopathy from stable hyperthyroidism at roughly 88% sensitivity and nearly 82% specificity. The model reached 55% to 71% sensitivity and around 74% specificity for predicting ophthalmopathy progression.

Beta-chain TCR CDR3 regions were amplified from RNA transcripts. RT-PCR with HTBI primers came first, then second-round multiplex PCR. Each CDR3 protein is one row after TCRdb ran MiXCR on the multiplex PCR reads. The sample contains 650,000 to 900,000 distinct CDR3 sequences, 40% of which appear only once. Excluded were patients with other autoimmune diseases, uncontrolled infections, pregnancy or lactation. Clinical symptoms and serum thyroxine were used for diagnosis; TRAb, thyroid ultrasound and orbital computed tomography were also relied on. Note on this clonotype: No antigen is known for it.

V was trimmed by 5 bases and J by 4 bases, leaving 15 bases between them. The CDR3 sequence is 14 residues long. Germline V CDR1 and CDR2: MNHEY, SVGAGI. The clonotype was recovered from an adult man with Graves' ophthalmopathy. V is TRBV6-5 and J is TRBJ2-7, with D maybe TRBD2 (6 bases). What was sequenced was peripheral blood. CDR3 sequence reads: CASSTRDLDYEQYF. The DNA for the CDR3 is TGTGCCAGCAGTACCCGGGACTTAGATTACGAGCAGTACTTC.